What follows describes a single T cell receptor (beta chain). Trimming stripped 0 bases from V and 5 bases from J, with 19 bases between. This CDR3 is built from 17 residues. The germline V gene encodes CDR1 SGHAT and CDR2 FQNNGV. The sample belongs to a study of blood T cell repertoires in COVID-19. The overall study: Specimens from acute and convalescent COVID-19 originated in the United States, Italy and Spain. Nucleic acid was either cDNA or gDNA, and it came from T cells, B-cell-depleted T cells, or PBMCs.

Methods used by the authors: Researchers report that nucleated cell counts were estimated from reference gene primer amplification. Sequencing was performed with immunoSEQ multiplex PCR; in TCRdb, only in-frame clones are kept and a portion is missing. V and J calls and clone size are copied from that table; D and trimming were computed from the DNA. The sample lists about 120,000 clones, over 65% occurring once. This sequence joins TRBV11-2 and TRBJ2-5, with D perhaps TRBD1 (6 bases). This clonotype was sampled from a man in his 70s with acute or convalescent COVID-19. Source material: peripheral blood. CDR3 sequence reads: CASSLELRQGIRETQYF. Written as DNA, the CDR3 is TGTGCCAGCAGCTTAGAACTGCGGCAGGGGATTCGGGAGACCCAGTACTTC.